This TCR beta chain is from a study of cytomegalovirus exposure and HLA in healthy donors (dated by TCRdb to about 2017). In the study overall: According to an earlier analysis of several hundred of the donors, about 180 million T cells yielded 95 million to 140 million unique TCR beta sequences and about 300 Gb of sequence data. Approximately 310 gigabases of sequencing data and around 80 million unique TCR sequences made up an early release that covered over 550 HLA-typed donors. The genetic ancestry cluster associated with self-reported Caucasian donors included about 84% of the roughly 390 genotyped donors. The study aimed to test whether cataloging public T cell receptors could reveal signatures of past pathogen exposure. The T cell repertoires of around 730 subjects were profiled by immunosequencing and related to cytomegalovirus serostatus. Besides the first cohort of more than 650 subjects, a separate validation cohort made up of roughly 120 different subjects was used. To predict cytomegalovirus infection status, the study combined high-throughput TCR immunosequencing, statistical association of individual TCRs with disease status, and machine learning. To study patterns of TCR occurrence, a later analysis re-analyzed previously published TCR beta repertoires from more than 550 donors and added high-resolution HLA genotyping. The later analysis used no new phenotypic data to find candidate immune exposures, relying instead on TCR beta sequences and their occurrence across donors. An earlier analysis of some 600 of the donors applied high-throughput TCR beta sequencing to assess whether each TCR beta V gene segment acted as functional or pseudogenic. Donor age, sex, ethnicity and CMV serostatus were compiled together with the repertoire data. Genome-wide SNP genotypes for about 65% of the 666 donors were used in a later genetic analysis, which treated that subset as a discovery cohort. Every repertoire in the discovery cohort had been generated on one and the same sequencing platform. Class I and class II HLA loci were covered by the typing at four-digit resolution. The number of donors typed differed by locus, with roughly 629-640 for A, B, C, DRB1 and DQB1, around 520 for DQA1, 600 to 610 for DPA1, and 400 to 490 for DPB1. Several DR-DQ haplotypes were treated as single units for association and clustering because of strong linkage in the cohort. Across 300 to 400 genotyped donors of the cohort, an average of about 240,000 unique TCR beta nucleotide sequences per donor were sequenced, and roughly a sixth of those sequences were non-productive. Results and caveats for the whole study, not just this receptor: In a later analysis, HLA-associated TCR beta chains showed more clonal expansion and lower generation probabilities than non-associated chains that were equally common. In a later analysis, TCR association rates were found to vary across HLA loci, with the most associated TCRs seen for DRB1 alleles and the fewest for HLA-C alleles. Specific HLA alleles were associated with over 15,000 TCR beta sequences at a false discovery rate of 0.05 in a later analysis. A cluster of highly shared sequence variants was judged likely to represent a technical artifact of the sequencing pipeline. Only TCR beta chains were sequenced in this cohort, and the absence of alpha or paired-chain data limited detectable features. Most TCR sequences were observed very rarely across donors, whereas some public TCRs were present in many individuals. Assigning TCR associations to individual alleles was difficult when HLA alleles, especially DR and DQ, strongly co-occurred. According to a later analysis, most CMV-associated TCR beta chains appeared to be HLA-restricted, and the HLA associations seemed to be driven largely by CMV exposure. Because counts were too low, 15 to 20 rarely observed V segments, including chromosome 9 orphons, were left out of the earlier analysis of 587 of the donors. Some IMGT-functional V segments, including TRBV6-2 and TRBV6-3, could not be told apart with the 87-base-pair reads, so those segments were excluded. A further reported finding was that TCR beta sequences accurately predicted the HLA-A and HLA-B alleles for most subjects in the first cohort. Sequencing depth was assumed to be roughly uniform across donors in the presence/absence analyses, though that assumption may not hold. In vitro tests confirmed that three of the cytomegalovirus-associated TCR beta chains recognize cytomegalovirus antigens. A later genetic analysis reported fewer N-insertions in productive TCRs among donors in an Asian-associated ancestry cluster than the roughly 620-donor mean. Correlated functional status among segregating V segments might reflect linkage disequilibrium, but an unknown experimental factor could not be ruled out. Because HLA typing was missing for some donors at each locus, association tests included only the typed subset. Several of the top co-occurrence clusters appeared to be linked to parvovirus B19, influenza, CMV and Epstein-Barr virus, according to a later analysis. A total of fewer than 200 TCR beta chains were listed by the study as associated with cytomegalovirus. Immune exposure information for the cohort was limited to CMV serostatus. In a later genetic analysis, a missense DCLRE1C variant was associated with V-gene and J-gene trimming of TCR beta chains, and the association was replicated in an independent cohort. It was suggested by the authors that the approach could potentially be generalized to other disease states and immunological phenotypes. In an earlier analysis of over 550 of the donors, most TCR beta V segments were observed in productive rearrangements about 87% or about 30% of the time, broadly matching IMGT annotations. The classifier was reported to diagnose cytomegalovirus status with high specificity and sensitivity in both the original cohort and the validation cohort.

V loses 7 bases, J loses 1 base, and the germline ends lie 10 bases apart. The CDR3, from cysteine to phenylalanine, totals 13 residues. The CDR3 DNA has 39 bases and is translated from base 1. The germline V gene (reference sequence) gives CDR1 as MNHNY and CDR2 as SVGAGI. This clone was detected only a few times. Its antigen is unknown. No base quality information exists; no much larger clone differs at one position. Library prep was done by the immunoSEQ multiplex PCR assay. A mixture of 60 forward primers for TCR Vbeta segments and 13 reverse primers for TCR Jbeta segments was used in the multiplex PCR. Amplification of the CDR3 region of rearranged TCR beta genes was performed with a multiplex PCR assay on genomic DNA. Amplified TCR beta libraries were sequenced as 87-base-pair reads on the Illumina HiSeq System. In the paper's pipeline: A later analysis counted about 80 million unique TCR beta chains across the 500 to 850 repertoires, and about 10 million of these chains were shared by at least two donors. A nearest-neighbor algorithm error-corrected the raw reads and collapsed the reads into unique sequences, merging closely related sequences to remove PCR and sequencing errors. CDR3 sequences were aligned to IMGT reference sequences to assign V, D and J gene segments. For a sequence to be retained, at least a six-nucleotide match to both a V gene segment and a J gene segment was required. A rearrangement was called productive if the CDR3 had no stop codons and remained in frame with V and J, and every other rearrangement was called non-productive. Following IMGT convention, CDR3 was defined as the stretch from the second conserved V-encoded cysteine up to the conserved J-encoded phenylalanine. The earlier analysis of 587 of the donors excluded any sequence lacking an unambiguous match to a single V gene segment. An earlier analysis of a few hundred of the donors called V segments functional above 56.7% productive rearrangements and segregating when the between-donor standard deviation exceeded 5%. A statistical classification framework was developed to diagnose cytomegalovirus status using the catalog of TCR beta chain sequences. In a later analysis, TCR nucleotide sequences were compared against IMGT/GENE-DB human TR gene sequences so that V and J genes could be assigned. Using the TCRdist pipeline, a later analysis assigned CDR3 sequences along with most-parsimonious VDJ recombination scenarios. In a later analysis, each TCR beta chain was defined by its CDR3 amino acid sequence together with its V-gene family, and reads lacking a unique V-gene family were excluded. To address suspected cross-contamination and a sequencing artifact, a later analysis removed roughly 640 highly shared, low-generation-probability nucleotide sequences. In a later analysis, a clonal expansion index for each public chain was calculated from normalized within-repertoire ranks of inferred template counts. In a later analysis, generation probabilities were computed using a VDJ recombination model fitted to out-of-frame rearrangements, and the results were checked against IGoR. A later analysis scored TCR-TCR, TCR-HLA and TCR-CMV co-occurrence with hypergeometric tests, applying a repertoire-size bias correction to TCR pairs. A later analysis estimated false discovery rates by permuting HLA or CMV assignments 20 times. In a later analysis, co-occurring TCRs were grouped using DBSCAN, with TCRdist sequence similarity added in when clustering inside HLA-allele-positive subsets. Repertoires with fewer than 30,000 or more than 120,000 public chains, plus five repertoires with anomalous nucleotide sharing, were excluded from co-occurrence clustering. TCRdb obtained this table from immuneACCESS and retained in-frame rearrangements with V and J assigned. These tables miss some clones; where compared with another copy, unresolved V genes account for less than half of the shortfall, and the remainder is unexplained. Clone size and the V and J calls come from that table; the DNA yielded D and trimming. The sample table shows hundreds of thousands of clones, and 75% to 90% are seen once. The leading ten clones occupy 0.71% of the sample.

The cohort comprised hundreds of healthy bone marrow donors. All cohort members were sampled while nominally healthy, although unrecorded immune exposures were likely present. The donor was CMV seronegative and belonged to the group of roughly 330 seronegative cohort members. Each donor provided a peripheral blood sample, and peripheral blood mononuclear cells were used for TCR beta sequencing. Genomic DNA extraction from the blood cell samples was performed with the Qiagen DNeasy Blood Extraction Kit. Sequenced sample: PBMCs. Rearrangement joined TRBV6-6 to TRBJ1-2; perhaps TRBD1 is the D gene, with 5 bases matching. The receptor's source is a boy between 2 and 10 years old in good health and CMV-seronegative. CDR3 reads: CASTSGGNYGYTF. Read as DNA, the sequence is TGTGCCAGCACCTCGGGGGGTAACTATGGCTACACCTTC.